One and the same sample provided the 32 T cell receptor beta chains below, sequenced in a study of T cell changes during pregnancy in multiple sclerosis. The method was immunoSEQ multiplex PCR; TCRdb's version includes in-frame clones alone and lacks a portion of them. The table shows 60,000 or so clones, with 85% to 90% occurring only once. Sample: peripheral blood, taken in the first trimester of pregnancy. The receptors originated from a female donor in good health, enrolled as a control in a pregnancy study.

Here the CDR3 DNA reads TGTGCCAGCAGTGGGGGGGGTGAGCAGTTCTTC. Protein sequence: CASSGGGEQFF. The chain combines TRBV25-1 with TRBJ2-1, with 7 bases aligning to TRBD2. This CDR3 comprises 11 residues. Looked up from germline, CDR1 is MGHDK and CDR2 is SYGVNS. V lost 4 bases to trimming and J lost 9 bases; unmatched junction nucleotides: 0.

V usage is TRBV7-2 and J usage is TRBJ2-5; 7 nucleotides align to TRBD2. Germline assignment: CDR1 SGHTA and CDR2 FQGNSA. With 5 bases clipped from V and 0 bases from J, the junction kept 6 bases outside the gene matches. This CDR3 is 15 amino acids long. CDR3 protein: CASSPGGPYQETQYF. In DNA form, the CDR3 reads TGTGCCAGCAGCCCGGGGGGACCTTACCAAGAGACCCAGTACTTC.

The chain uses TRBV6-5 and TRBJ1-1; a weak D match, TRBD1 (5 bases). The CDR3 is 12 residues long. Trimming cost V 5 bases and J 10 bases, with 14 bases left between them. Per germline, CDR1 MNHEY and CDR2 SVGAGI. CDR3: CASSPGGFGAFF. CDR3 sequence (DNA): TGTGCCAGCAGTCCTGGGGGGTTCGGAGCTTTCTTT.

The chain carries TRBV7-2 and TRBJ2-2; the match to TRBD2 covers 8 bases. V lost 2 bases to trimming and J lost 5 bases; unmatched junction nucleotides: 7. The CDR3 loop spans 16 amino acids. Per the germline V gene, CDR1 is SGHTA and CDR2 is FQGNSA. The CDR3 sequence is CASSLRGGGQTGELFF. CDR3 nucleotides: TGTGCCAGCAGCTTAAGGGGCGGGGGGCAAACCGGGGAGCTGTTTTTT.

This chain joins TRBV5-4 and TRBJ1-6; 9 nucleotides align to TRBD1. V shed 3 bases and J 9 bases; nucleotides not matched to a gene: 4. Per the germline V gene, CDR1 is SGHNT and CDR2 is YYREEE (reference sequence). The CDR3 consists of 14 residues. DNA of the CDR3: TGTGCCAGCAGCTCTGAGACAGGGGGTTCACCCCTCCACTTT. Encoded protein: CASSSETGGSPLHF.

V and J are TRBV29-1 and TRBJ1-1; a weak D match, TRBD1 (5 bases). V was trimmed by 3 bases and J by 3 bases, leaving 8 bases between them. The CDR3 sequence is 12 residues long. Germline CDR1 and CDR2: SQVTM and ANQGSEA. The CDR3 protein is CSVDAGDTEAFF. The CDR3 DNA follows: TGCAGCGTTGACGCGGGGGACACTGAAGCTTTCTTT.

V usage is TRBV9 and J usage is TRBJ1-2; no reliable D call. The CDR3 length is 14 residues. V lost 1 base to trimming and J lost 0 bases, with 7 bases between them. Germline V gene lookup returns CDR1 SGDLS and CDR2 YYNGEE. The CDR3 coding sequence is TGTGCCAGCAGCGTACAGGCTTCTAACTATGGCTACACCTTC. It encodes CASSVQASNYGYTF.

The chain combines TRBV7-2 with TRBJ2-5; D is undetermined. Germline CDR1 reads SGHTA; CDR2 reads FQGNSA. The CDR3 loop spans 14 amino acids. V was pared by 2 bases and J by 3 bases, with 10 bases between. Here the CDR3 DNA reads TGTGCCAGCAGCTTAACTGTAACAGAAGAGACCCAGTACTTC. Amino acids: CASSLTVTEETQYF. The full variable domain, completed using reference TRBV7-2 and TRBJ2-5, is GAGVSQSPSNKVTEKGKDVELRCDPISGHTALYWYRQSLGQGLEFLIYFQGNSAPDKSGLPSDRFSAERTGGSVSTLTIQRTQQEDSAVYLCASSLTVTEETQYFGPGTRLLVL.

DNA for the CDR3: TGCGCCAGCAGCCAAGAGGGAGGCACCTACAATGAGCAGTTCTTC. It codes for CASSQEGGTYNEQFF. The chain uses TRBV4-3 and TRBJ2-1; tentative D call: TRBD2 (6 bases). The V gene lost 0 bases and the J gene lost 2 bases, with 8 bases spanning the gap. Germline assignment: CDR1 LGHNA and CDR2 YSLEER. This CDR3 spans 15 amino acids.

The J gene is TRBJ2-3, the V gene TRBV5-1; D is perhaps TRBD2 (5 bases). V was clipped by 6 bases and J by 1 base, with 15 bases between them. In germline, CDR1 is SGHRS, CDR2 YFSETQ. This CDR3 is 15 amino acids long. The CDR3 DNA reads as TGCGCCAGCAAGGGTTCCGGGGATCGCACAGATACGCAGTATTTT. Its protein product is CASKGSGDRTDTQYF.

This chain connects TRBV18 to TRBJ2-3, with TRBD2 as a possible D gene (5 bases). Germline V gene sequence: CDR1 KGHSH, CDR2 LQKENI. This CDR3 comprises 20 residues. The ends were cut back, 2 bases at V and 4 bases at J, with 28 bases in the middle. DNA of the CDR3: TGTGCCAGCTCACCAAAGTGGGCAGGCGGGTCGAATGAGACGGCAGATACGCAGTATTTT. It is translated as CASSPKWAGGSNETADTQYF.

This sequence joins TRBV9 and TRBJ1-1, with TRBD1 matching over 7 bases. Trimming removed 0 bases from V and 7 bases from J; junction bases left unmatched: 6. Germline lookup yields CDR1 SGDLS and CDR2 YYNGEE. This CDR3 comprises 14 residues. DNA of the CDR3: TGTGCCAGCAGCGTAGACCACAGGGGCATTGAAGCTTTCTTT. This sequence encodes CASSVDHRGIEAFF.

V is TRBV5-4 and J is TRBJ2-7, with TRBD1 matching over 11 bases. CDR1 SGHNT and CDR2 YYREEE come from the germline V gene (reference sequence). This CDR3 comprises 15 residues. V shed 2 bases and J 4 bases; nucleotides not matched to a gene: 5. CDR3 region: CASSLSGTGGYEQYF. The CDR3 nucleotides read TGTGCCAGCAGCTTATCCGGGACAGGGGGTTACGAGCAGTACTTC.

The chain employs TRBV9 and TRBJ2-1; perhaps TRBD1 as D (5 bases). The V gene's germline CDR1 is SGDLS and CDR2 YYNGEE. V was clipped by 3 bases and J by 7 bases, with 23 bases between them. The CDR3 has 17 residues. The CDR3 protein is CASSARATVPVGNEQFF. Here the CDR3 DNA reads TGTGCCAGCAGCGCCAGGGCGACAGTCCCAGTGGGAAATGAGCAGTTCTTC.

The chain couples TRBV12-5 to TRBJ1-2; perhaps TRBD1 as D (6 bases). Germline V gene lookup returns CDR1 LGHNT and CDR2 FRNRAP. This CDR3 is 15 amino acids long. Between the trimmed V and J ends, which lost 5 bases and 2 bases, there was a span of 15 bases. CDR3 coding DNA: TGTGCTAGTGGTGACCTCCCGACAGGCAACTATGGCTACACCTTC. It translates to CASGDLPTGNYGYTF.

The rearrangement uses TRBV27 and TRBJ1-1, with a weak D call TRBD1 (6 bases). The V end was cut by 2 bases, the J end by 0 bases, with 16 bases between. Germline CDR1 MNHEY, CDR2 SMNVEV (reference sequence). This CDR3 contains 17 residues. CDR3 DNA sequence: TGTGCCAGCAGTTTAGTCCCCCTGAGGGACATGAACACTGAAGCTTTCTTT. Residues: CASSLVPLRDMNTEAFF.

The chain employs TRBV19 and TRBJ1-4; a possible D gene is TRBD1 (5 bases). Germline CDR1 is LNHDA and CDR2 is SQIVND (reference sequence). The germline V and J ends were trimmed by 2 bases and 8 bases, with 12 bases remaining between them. The CDR3 has 14 amino acids. For the CDR3, the DNA is TGTGCCAGTAGTATAAGTCGGGGGGAGGAAAAACTGTTTTTT. The encoded protein is CASSISRGEEKLFF. The variable domain in full, completed from reference TRBV19 and TRBJ1-4, reads DGGITQSPKYLFRKEGQNVTLSCEQNLNHDAMYWYRQDPGQGLRLIYYSQIVNDFQKGDIAEGYSVSREKKESFPLTVTSAQKNPTAFYLCASSISRGEEKLFFGSGTQLSVL.

The V gene is TRBV28, the J gene TRBJ1-4, with 9 nucleotides matching TRBD1. The CDR3 totals 15 residues. Germline V gives CDR1 MDHEN, CDR2 SYDVKM. Trimming at V came to 4 bases and at J to 8 bases, leaving 8 bases not matched to a gene. Written as DNA, the CDR3 is TGTGCCAGCAGTTCCCCGGACAGGGGCGGCGAAAAACTGTTTTTT. It encodes CASSSPDRGGEKLFF.

The genes are TRBV6-5 and TRBJ2-5, with 10 bases fitting TRBD2. Trimming cost V 2 bases and J 2 bases; bases outside gene matches: 5. The germline V gene encodes CDR1 MNHEY and CDR2 SVGAGI. The CDR3 has 16 amino acids. The CDR3 nucleotides read TGTGCCAGCAGTTACCCTTCTAGCGGGGGTCAAGAGACCCAGTACTTC. Encoded protein: CASSYPSSGGQETQYF.

The rearrangement joins TRBV7-2 to TRBJ1-1; TRBD1 matches at 7 bases. V was clipped by 5 bases and J by 4 bases; unmatched bases: 7. Germline CDR1 is SGHTA and CDR2 is FQGNSA. The CDR3 has 14 amino acids. CDR3 sequence (DNA): TGTGCCAGCAGCGTCGACAGGGTCGGCACTGAAGCTTTCTTT. The encoded protein is CASSVDRVGTEAFF.

The V and J genes are TRBV16 and TRBJ1-4, with 8 bases lining up with TRBD1. Per germline, CDR1 KGHSY and CDR2 FQNENV. The CDR3 contains 16 residues. Losses at the gene ends were 0 bases for V and 5 bases for J; bases not matched to a gene: 5. The CDR3 region has the DNA TGTGCCAGCAGCCAATCGTTGAGACAGGGGAATGAAAAACTGTTTTTT. This sequence encodes CASSQSLRQGNEKLFF.

The V gene is TRBV5-1, the J gene TRBJ2-3, with D hard to call. V lost 2 bases and J lost 4, with 11 bases in between. This CDR3 is 14 amino acids long. In germline, CDR1 is SGHRS, CDR2 YFSETQ. The chain's CDR3 is CASSFETPPDTQYF. CDR3 sequence (DNA): TGCGCCAGCAGCTTCGAGACACCGCCAGATACGCAGTATTTT. Full variable domain (rest looked up from reference TRBV5-1 and TRBJ2-3): KAGVTQTPRYLIKTRGQQVTLSCSPISGHRSVSWYQQTPGQGLQFLFEYFSETQRNKGNFPGRFSGRQFSNSRSEMNVSTLELGDSALYLCASSFETPPDTQYFGPGTRLTVL.

The chain recombines TRBV10-3 with TRBJ2-1; TRBD2 might be the D (6 bases). CDR1 is ENHRY, CDR2 SYGVKD, per germline. V gave up 0 bases and J gave up 6 bases, with 12 bases separating them. CDR3 length equals 15 residues. The CDR3 region has the DNA TGTGCCATCAGTGAGTCGGTGGGGGGTTTCAATGAGCAGTTCTTC. Translating gives CAISESVGGFNEQFF.

The genes are TRBV7-2 and TRBJ1-5; 8 nucleotides match TRBD1. CDR1 is SGHTA, CDR2 FQGNSA, per germline. CDR3 length: 14 residues. V lost 4 bases to trimming and J lost 6 bases; unmatched junction nucleotides: 5. CDR3 bases: TGTGCCAGCAGCTATGGACAGGGCGGTCAGCCCCAGCATTTT. This codes for CASSYGQGGQPQHF.

The chain recombines TRBV11-2 with TRBJ2-3; the D is unclear. This CDR3 contains 14 residues. The germline V and J ends were trimmed by 7 bases and 4 bases, with 15 bases remaining between them. CDR1 is SGHAT, CDR2 FQNNGV, per germline. CDR3 protein: CASTPLKEADTQYF. The CDR3 DNA is TGTGCCAGCACCCCTCTAAAAGAGGCAGATACGCAGTATTTT. Combining the CDR3 with reference TRBV11-2 and TRBJ2-3 gives the whole variable domain EAGVAQSPRYKIIEKRQSVAFWCNPISGHATLYWYQQILGQGPKLLIQFQNNGVVDDSQLPKDRFSAERLKGVDSTLKIQPAKLEDSAVYLCASTPLKEADTQYFGPGTRLTVL.

The V and J genes are TRBV1 and TRBJ2-7; whether TRBD1, the table's D call, matches the DNA was not checked. TRBV1 is reported as a pseudogene. This CDR3 spans 15 amino acids. CDR3 protein: CTSSQTGTGACEQYF. The CDR3 DNA reads as TGCACCAGCAGCCAGACCGGGACAGGGGCGTGCGAGCAGTACTTC.

The rearrangement uses TRBV6-1 and TRBJ1-2; D remains ambiguous. Trimming removed 2 bases at V and 3 bases at J, with 10 bases between. This CDR3 contains 14 residues. Germline V gene sequence: CDR1 MNHNS, CDR2 SASEGT. The CDR3 loop is CASSERERDYGYTF. In DNA, the CDR3 is TGTGCCAGCAGTGAACGGGAGAGGGACTATGGCTACACCTTC.

The chain employs TRBV2 and TRBJ1-1; tentatively, D is TRBD1 (5 bases). Germline lookup yields CDR1 SNHLY and CDR2 FYNNEI. The CDR3 is made up of 13 amino acids. V was pared by 10 bases and J by 2 bases, with 14 bases between. For the CDR3, the DNA is TGTGCCAAGGCACGCGGGGCCAACACTGAAGCTTTCTTT. It translates to CAKARGANTEAFF.

V gene TRBV7-2 combines with J gene TRBJ1-1, with TRBD1 matching 8 bases. J was trimmed by 2 bases and V by 5 bases; bases with no gene match: 4. Germline V gene data show CDR1 as SGHTA and CDR2 as FQGNSA. The CDR3 runs 14 residues. Here the CDR3 DNA reads TGTGCCAGCAGCCTACAGGGGGGCAACACTGAAGCTTTCTTT. Amino acid sequence: CASSLQGGNTEAFF. Variable domain in full (rest from reference TRBV7-2 and TRBJ1-1): GAGVSQSPSNKVTEKGKDVELRCDPISGHTALYWYRQSLGQGLEFLIYFQGNSAPDKSGLPSDRFSAERTGGSVSTLTIQRTQQEDSAVYLCASSLQGGNTEAFFGQGTRLTVV.

The CDR3 is CASSLALGGAQGNEQFF. CDR3 DNA sequence: TGTGCCAGCAGCTTAGCGCTAGGGGGGGCCCAGGGGAATGAGCAGTTCTTC. V gene TRBV7-2 combines with J gene TRBJ2-1; D may be TRBD2 (7 bases). Germline values: CDR1 SGHTA, CDR2 FQGNSA. V lost 0 bases to trimming and J lost 7 bases, with 19 bases between them. CDR3 length equals 17 residues. The variable domain in full, completed from reference TRBV7-2 and TRBJ2-1, reads GAGVSQSPSNKVTEKGKDVELRCDPISGHTALYWYRQSLGQGLEFLIYFQGNSAPDKSGLPSDRFSAERTGGSVSTLTIQRTQQEDSAVYLCASSLALGGAQGNEQFFGPGTRLTVL.

The chain couples TRBV28 to TRBJ2-2; TRBD2 matches 8 bases. CDR1 MDHEN and CDR2 SYDVKM come from the germline V gene. Losses at the gene ends were 2 bases for V and 4 bases for J; bases not matched to a gene: 0. The CDR3 is 14 amino acids. CDR3 DNA: TGTGCCAGCAGTTTAGCGGGGGGCACCGGGGAGCTGTTTTTT. Translation: CASSLAGGTGELFF.

V usage is TRBV6-6 and J usage is TRBJ1-1; 10 nucleotides line up with TRBD1. Germline loops: CDR1 MNHNY, CDR2 SVGAGI (reference sequence). V dropped 6 bases and J dropped 5; count of bases not matched to a gene: 6. The CDR3 covers 14 residues. The chain's CDR3 is CASRAGQGETEAFF. CDR3 DNA sequence: TGTGCCAGCAGAGCTGGACAGGGGGAAACTGAAGCTTTCTTT.